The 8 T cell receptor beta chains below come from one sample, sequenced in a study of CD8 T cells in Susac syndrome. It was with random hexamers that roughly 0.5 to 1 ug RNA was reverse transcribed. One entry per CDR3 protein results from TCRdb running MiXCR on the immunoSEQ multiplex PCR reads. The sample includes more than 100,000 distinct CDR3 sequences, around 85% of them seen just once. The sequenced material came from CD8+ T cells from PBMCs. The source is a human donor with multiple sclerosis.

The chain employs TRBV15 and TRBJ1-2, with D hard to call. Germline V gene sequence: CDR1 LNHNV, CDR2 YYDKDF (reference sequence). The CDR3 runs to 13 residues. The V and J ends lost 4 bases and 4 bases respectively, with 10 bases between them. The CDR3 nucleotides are TGTGCCACCAGCATACTTCCATTCTATGGCTACACCTTC. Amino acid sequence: CATSILPFYGYTF.

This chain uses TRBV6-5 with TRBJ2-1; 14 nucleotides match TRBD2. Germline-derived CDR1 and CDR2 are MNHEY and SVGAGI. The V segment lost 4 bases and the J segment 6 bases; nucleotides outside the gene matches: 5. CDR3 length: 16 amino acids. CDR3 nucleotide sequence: TGTGCCAGCAGTTCACCCGGGACTAGCGGGAGCAATGAGCAGTTCTTC. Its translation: CASSSPGTSGSNEQFF.

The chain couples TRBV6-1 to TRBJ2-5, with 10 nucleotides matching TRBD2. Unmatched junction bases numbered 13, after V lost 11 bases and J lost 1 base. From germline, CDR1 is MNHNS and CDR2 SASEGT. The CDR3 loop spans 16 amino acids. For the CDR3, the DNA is TGTGCCGGAACAGGGGTGACTAGCGGGCTCCAAGAGACCCAGTACTTC. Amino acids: CAGTGVTSGLQETQYF.

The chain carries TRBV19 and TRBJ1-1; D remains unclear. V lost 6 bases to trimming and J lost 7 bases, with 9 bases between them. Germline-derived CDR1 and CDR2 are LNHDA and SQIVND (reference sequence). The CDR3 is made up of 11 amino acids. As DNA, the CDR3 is TGTGCCAGTAGGACACAGAGTGAAGCTTTCTTT. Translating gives CASRTQSEAFF.

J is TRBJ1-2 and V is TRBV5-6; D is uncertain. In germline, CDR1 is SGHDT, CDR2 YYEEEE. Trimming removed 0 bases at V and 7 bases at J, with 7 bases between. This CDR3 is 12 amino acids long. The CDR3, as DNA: TGTGCCAGCAGCTTGGAGAGGGCTGGCTACACCTTC. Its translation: CASSLERAGYTF.

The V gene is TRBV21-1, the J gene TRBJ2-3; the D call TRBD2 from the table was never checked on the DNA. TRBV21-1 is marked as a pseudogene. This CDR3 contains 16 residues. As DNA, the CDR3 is TGTGCCAGCAGCAAAGATTGTATCGGGAGGGGTGATACGCAGTATTTT. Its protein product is CASSKDCIGRGDTQYF.

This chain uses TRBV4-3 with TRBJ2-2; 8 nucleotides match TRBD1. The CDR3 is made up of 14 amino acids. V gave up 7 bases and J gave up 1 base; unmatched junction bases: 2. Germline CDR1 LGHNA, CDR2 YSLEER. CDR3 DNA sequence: TGCGCCAGCACGGACAGGGTGAACACCGGGGAGCTGTTTTTT. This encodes CASTDRVNTGELFF.

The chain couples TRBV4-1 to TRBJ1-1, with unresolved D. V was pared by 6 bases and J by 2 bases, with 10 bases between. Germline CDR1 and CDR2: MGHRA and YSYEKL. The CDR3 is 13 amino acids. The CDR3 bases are TGCGCCAGCAGTCACGGACCAAACACTGAAGCTTTCTTT. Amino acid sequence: CASSHGPNTEAFF.